These T cell receptor beta chains were read from a single sample in a study of cytomegalovirus exposure and HLA in healthy donors. The assay was immunoSEQ multiplex PCR, and TCRdb's table has in-frame clones only and misses some. The sample lists about 38,000 clones, over 80% occurring once. Sequencing input: PBMCs. The origin of the receptors is a man aged 18-30 years in good health and CMV-seronegative. The CDR3 runs from the conserved cysteine through the conserved F or W. Fields, in order: clone size, J gene, D gene, V gene, CDR3 DNA, CDR3 protein. The D gene is left open where the match is weak. The size entry is marked missing in some rows and otherwise reads once, few, many or a size class.

clone_size: -; j_call: TRBJ1-1; d_call: -; v_call: TRBV6-5; cdr3_nt: TGTGCCAGCAGTTTTGACAGGTTTGCGAACACTGAAGCTTTCTTT; cdr3_aa: CASSFDRFANTEAFF
clone_size: -; j_call: TRBJ1-1; d_call: -; v_call: TRBV30; cdr3_nt: TGTGCCTGTTCTAGGGGCCCAAGTGTTTTCTTT; cdr3_aa: CACSRGPSVFF
clone_size: -; j_call: TRBJ2-7; d_call: TRBD2; v_call: TRBV16; cdr3_nt: TGTGCCAGCAGCCAATCAATCACCCTGGGGCTAGCGGGGTACGAGCAGTACTTC; cdr3_aa: CASSQSITLGLAGYEQYF
clone_size: -; j_call: TRBJ1-1; d_call: -; v_call: TRBV9; cdr3_nt: TGTGCCAGCAGCGCCCCCGTAACGGGTTTGAACACTGAAGCTTTCTTT; cdr3_aa: CASSAPVTGLNTEAFF
clone_size: -; j_call: TRBJ2-7; d_call: TRBD1; v_call: TRBV7-6; cdr3_nt: TGTGCCAGCAGCTTGGAACAGGGGCGAACCTACGAGCAGTACTTC; cdr3_aa: CASSLEQGRTYEQYF
clone_size: -; j_call: TRBJ1-5; d_call: TRBD1; v_call: TRBV11-1; cdr3_nt: TGTGCCAGCAGCTTAAATCTGGACAGGGGAATTCAGCCCCAGCATTTT; cdr3_aa: CASSLNLDRGIQPQHF
clone_size: -; j_call: TRBJ1-2; d_call: TRBD1; v_call: TRBV7-8; cdr3_nt: TGTGCCAGCAGCGGGGACAGGGGGGAAGGCTACACCTTC; cdr3_aa: CASSGDRGEGYTF
clone_size: -; j_call: TRBJ2-5; d_call: -; v_call: TRBV6-6; cdr3_nt: TGTGCCAGCAGCTCTGGAAAGGGGCCGTACTTC; cdr3_aa: CASSSGKGPYF
clone_size: -; j_call: TRBJ1-5; d_call: -; v_call: TRBV2; cdr3_nt: TGTGCCAGCAACCCGGACAGTACAAATCAGCCCCAGCATTTT; cdr3_aa: CASNPDSTNQPQHF
clone_size: once; j_call: TRBJ2-4; d_call: TRBD1; v_call: TRBV15; cdr3_nt: TGTGCCACCAGCCCCGGTAGGGGGCAAATGGACAAAAACATTCAGTACTTC; cdr3_aa: CATSPGRGQMDKNIQYF
clone_size: -; j_call: TRBJ1-5; d_call: -; v_call: TRBV7-9; cdr3_nt: TGTGCCAGCACCAAAAGTGGAGTTAGCAATCAGCCCCAGCATTTT; cdr3_aa: CASTKSGVSNQPQHF
clone_size: few; j_call: TRBJ1-1; d_call: -; v_call: TRBV6-6; cdr3_nt: TGTGCCAGCAGTTACTCGGCAGGGGCGTCCACTGAAGCTTTCTTT; cdr3_aa: CASSYSAGASTEAFF
clone_size: -; j_call: TRBJ1-1; d_call: TRBD1; v_call: TRBV27; cdr3_nt: TGTGCCAGCAGTCGGGGACAGATGAACACTGAAGCTTTCTTT; cdr3_aa: CASSRGQMNTEAFF
clone_size: -; j_call: TRBJ2-3; d_call: -; v_call: TRBV28; cdr3_nt: TGTGCCAGCAGTCCTGGGGGGGGCGGCACAGATACGCAGTATTTT; cdr3_aa: CASSPGGGGTDTQYF
clone_size: -; j_call: TRBJ1-1; d_call: TRBD1; v_call: TRBV27; cdr3_nt: TGTGCCAGCAGTTCCAGGGGGCAGAACACTGAAGCTTTCTTT; cdr3_aa: CASSSRGQNTEAFF
clone_size: -; j_call: TRBJ1-6; d_call: TRBD1; v_call: TRBV18; cdr3_nt: TGTGCCAGCTCACCCCCACCGGGACAGGGAAAACTGAATTCACCCCTCCACTTT; cdr3_aa: CASSPPPGQGKLNSPLHF
clone_size: -; j_call: TRBJ2-7; d_call: TRBD1; v_call: TRBV29-1; cdr3_nt: TGCAGCGTTGGACAGGGGGCCTACGAGCAGTACTTC; cdr3_aa: CSVGQGAYEQYF
clone_size: -; j_call: TRBJ2-6; d_call: -; v_call: TRBV30; cdr3_nt: TGTGCCTGGACGGCGGCAGGGCTGAGCTCTGGGGCCAACGTCCTGACTTTC; cdr3_aa: CAWTAAGLSSGANVLTF
clone_size: -; j_call: TRBJ1-1; d_call: -; v_call: TRBV5-1; cdr3_nt: TGCGCCAGCAGCGGTGGTCTAATGAACACTGAAGCTTTCTTT; cdr3_aa: CASSGGLMNTEAFF
clone_size: -; j_call: TRBJ2-7; d_call: -; v_call: TRBV30; cdr3_nt: TGTGCGGGGAGCGCAGGGGCCAATGAGCAGTACTTC; cdr3_aa: CAGSAGANEQYF
clone_size: -; j_call: TRBJ1-2; d_call: TRBD1; v_call: TRBV19; cdr3_nt: TGTGCCAGTAGCCCAACAGGGGATTCTTATGGCTACACCTTC; cdr3_aa: CASSPTGDSYGYTF
clone_size: -; j_call: TRBJ2-5; d_call: TRBD2; v_call: TRBV7-9; cdr3_nt: TGTGCCAGCAGCTTGCTAGCGGGACAAGAGACCCAGTACTTC; cdr3_aa: CASSLLAGQETQYF
clone_size: few; j_call: TRBJ2-2; d_call: TRBD2; v_call: TRBV5-8; cdr3_nt: TGTGCCAGCAGCTTGGCGGCGGGGGGCCCCGGGGCCGGGGAGCTGTTTTTT; cdr3_aa: CASSLAAGGPGAGELFF
clone_size: -; j_call: TRBJ2-7; d_call: TRBD1; v_call: TRBV5-8; cdr3_nt: TGTGCCAGCAGCTTGGGGGACAGGGGCGCCTACGAGCAGTACTTC; cdr3_aa: CASSLGDRGAYEQYF
clone_size: -; j_call: TRBJ2-1; d_call: -; v_call: TRBV10-3; cdr3_nt: TGTGCCATCAGTGAGTCGCGTTCTCGGGATGAGCAGTTCTTC; cdr3_aa: CAISESRSRDEQFF
clone_size: once; j_call: TRBJ2-7; d_call: -; v_call: TRBV27; cdr3_nt: TGTGCCAGCAGTTCCCTTTCACAGGTGAGAGAGCAGTACTTC; cdr3_aa: CASSSLSQVREQYF
clone_size: -; j_call: TRBJ2-7; d_call: -; v_call: TRBV23-1; cdr3_nt: TGCGCCAGCAGTCAAAGAGTCGACTACGAGCAGTACTTC; cdr3_aa: CASSQRVDYEQYF
clone_size: -; j_call: TRBJ2-3; d_call: -; v_call: TRBV30; cdr3_nt: TGTGCCTGGAGTGTGGGGCTAGCGAAGAGGACAGATACGCAGTATTTT; cdr3_aa: CAWSVGLAKRTDTQYF
clone_size: -; j_call: TRBJ2-7; d_call: -; v_call: TRBV9; cdr3_nt: TGTGCCAGCAGCCCCTCTATCTACGAGCAGTACTTC; cdr3_aa: CASSPSIYEQYF
clone_size: -; j_call: TRBJ2-2; d_call: TRBD2; v_call: TRBV7-9; cdr3_nt: TGTGCCAGCAGCTTTACCCTAGCGGGGGGGACGAACACCGGGGAGCTGTTTTTT; cdr3_aa: CASSFTLAGGTNTGELFF
clone_size: -; j_call: TRBJ1-5; d_call: -; v_call: TRBV5-3; cdr3_nt: TGTGCCAGAAGCTTGGACAGAAAATATAGCAATCAGCCCCAGCATTTT; cdr3_aa: CARSLDRKYSNQPQHF
clone_size: -; j_call: TRBJ2-6; d_call: TRBD1; v_call: TRBV2; cdr3_nt: TGTGCCAGCAGTGGACAGGGGGCCTTCTCTGGGGCCAACGTCCTGACTTTC; cdr3_aa: CASSGQGAFSGANVLTF
clone_size: -; j_call: TRBJ2-3; d_call: -; v_call: TRBV11-2; cdr3_nt: TGTGCCAGCAGCTTAACCGCTAGGACAGATACGCAGTATTTT; cdr3_aa: CASSLTARTDTQYF
clone_size: -; j_call: TRBJ1-5; d_call: TRBD1; v_call: TRBV30; cdr3_nt: TGTGCCTACGAGACAGGGGGCGGTCAGCCCCAGCATTTT; cdr3_aa: CAYETGGGQPQHF
clone_size: -; j_call: TRBJ2-3; d_call: -; v_call: TRBV19; cdr3_nt: TGTGCCAGTAGTATTAGTCAGGGGCCAGATACGCAGTATTTT; cdr3_aa: CASSISQGPDTQYF
clone_size: -; j_call: TRBJ2-3; d_call: TRBD2; v_call: TRBV11-2; cdr3_nt: TGTGCCAGCAGCTTCTTTCGGACTAGCGGGATATCGGGGGATACGCAGTATTTT; cdr3_aa: CASSFFRTSGISGDTQYF
clone_size: -; j_call: TRBJ1-5; d_call: -; v_call: TRBV4-1; cdr3_nt: TGCGCCAGCAGCCAATTTTCCGACTCCGCCCGGCCCCAGCATTTT; cdr3_aa: CASSQFSDSARPQHF
clone_size: -; j_call: TRBJ1-6; d_call: TRBD1; v_call: TRBV19; cdr3_nt: TGTGCCAGTACCGGGACAGGGGGACATTCACCCCTCCACTTT; cdr3_aa: CASTGTGGHSPLHF
clone_size: -; j_call: TRBJ1-2; d_call: -; v_call: TRBV28; cdr3_nt: TGTGCCAGCAGCTTAACGGACTATGGCTACACCTTC; cdr3_aa: CASSLTDYGYTF
clone_size: once; j_call: TRBJ2-5; d_call: -; v_call: TRBV19; cdr3_nt: TGTGCCAGTAGTATAGCCGACCAGGGTGGGACCCAGTACTTC; cdr3_aa: CASSIADQGGTQYF
clone_size: -; j_call: TRBJ2-5; d_call: TRBD2; v_call: TRBV15; cdr3_nt: TGTGCCACCAGCCCTTCTGCGGGCCTGGTGGGCGGGAGCAGATGGGAGACCCAGTACTTC; cdr3_aa: CATSPSAGLVGGSRWETQYF
clone_size: few; j_call: TRBJ2-3; d_call: TRBD1; v_call: TRBV28; cdr3_nt: TGTGCCAGCAGCCCACCGGGACAGGGGGCGCGAGATACGCAGTATTTT; cdr3_aa: CASSPPGQGARDTQYF
clone_size: -; j_call: TRBJ1-1; d_call: TRBD1; v_call: TRBV29-1; cdr3_nt: TGCAGCGTTGAAGCGGCAGGGGGCAACACTGAAGCTTTCTTT; cdr3_aa: CSVEAAGGNTEAFF
clone_size: once; j_call: TRBJ2-7; d_call: -; v_call: TRBV7-2; cdr3_nt: TGTGCCAGCAGCTTGCGGGACGACGAGCAGTACTTC; cdr3_aa: CASSLRDDEQYF
clone_size: -; j_call: TRBJ1-2; d_call: -; v_call: TRBV2; cdr3_nt: TGTGCCAGCAGTAGTTATAAGGGGGACTATGGCTACACCTTC; cdr3_aa: CASSSYKGDYGYTF
clone_size: -; j_call: TRBJ1-2; d_call: TRBD1; v_call: TRBV6-1; cdr3_nt: TGTGCCAGCAGTGGGACAGGCTATGGCTACACCTTC; cdr3_aa: CASSGTGYGYTF
clone_size: -; j_call: TRBJ1-5; d_call: -; v_call: TRBV6-1; cdr3_nt: TGTGCCAGCAGCCGGACAGTTAGCAATCAGCCCCAGCATTTT; cdr3_aa: CASSRTVSNQPQHF
clone_size: -; j_call: TRBJ1-1; d_call: -; v_call: TRBV6-5; cdr3_nt: TGTGCCAGCAGATCCTCGGGGACTGAAGCTTTCTTT; cdr3_aa: CASRSSGTEAFF
clone_size: -; j_call: TRBJ1-1; d_call: -; v_call: TRBV5-1; cdr3_nt: TGCGCCAGCAGCTTGGACCAGGTTGATCCCGAAGCTTTCTTT; cdr3_aa: CASSLDQVDPEAFF
clone_size: few; j_call: TRBJ2-5; d_call: TRBD2; v_call: TRBV9; cdr3_nt: TGTGCCAGCAGCCCCCGTTGGGGGGGGATGGAAGAGACCCAGTACTTC; cdr3_aa: CASSPRWGGMEETQYF
clone_size: -; j_call: TRBJ2-1; d_call: -; v_call: TRBV5-4; cdr3_nt: TGTGCCAGCAGCCTTATAGTATCCGCCTACAATGAGCAGTTCTTC; cdr3_aa: CASSLIVSAYNEQFF
clone_size: -; j_call: TRBJ1-1; d_call: TRBD1; v_call: TRBV19; cdr3_nt: TGTGCCAGCAGTCCCAACGACAGGGTGAACACTGAAGCTTTCTTT; cdr3_aa: CASSPNDRVNTEAFF
clone_size: -; j_call: TRBJ2-5; d_call: TRBD2; v_call: TRBV27; cdr3_nt: TGTGCCAGCAGGCGGGGGGGGCCGGATAGAGAGACCCAGTACTTC; cdr3_aa: CASRRGGPDRETQYF
clone_size: -; j_call: TRBJ2-2; d_call: -; v_call: TRBV19; cdr3_nt: TGTGCCAGTAGAGGGGGTGCGGGTCCGAACACCGGGGAGCTGTTTTTT; cdr3_aa: CASRGGAGPNTGELFF
clone_size: -; j_call: TRBJ1-1; d_call: -; v_call: TRBV5-1; cdr3_nt: TGCGCCAGCAGCCCCTCGACAATTAACACTGAAGCTTTCTTT; cdr3_aa: CASSPSTINTEAFF